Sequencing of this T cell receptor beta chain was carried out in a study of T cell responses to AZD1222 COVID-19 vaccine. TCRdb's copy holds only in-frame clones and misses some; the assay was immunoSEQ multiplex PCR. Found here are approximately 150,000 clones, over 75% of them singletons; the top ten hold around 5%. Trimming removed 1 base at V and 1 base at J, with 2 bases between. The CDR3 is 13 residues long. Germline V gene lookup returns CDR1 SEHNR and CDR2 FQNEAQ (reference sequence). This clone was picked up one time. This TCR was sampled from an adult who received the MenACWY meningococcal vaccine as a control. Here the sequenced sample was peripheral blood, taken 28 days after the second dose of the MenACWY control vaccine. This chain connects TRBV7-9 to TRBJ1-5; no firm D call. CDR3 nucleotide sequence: TGTGCCAGCAGCTTAGAAAGCAATCAGCCCCAGCATTTT. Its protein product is CASSLESNQPQHF. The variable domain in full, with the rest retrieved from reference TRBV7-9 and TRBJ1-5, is DTGVSQNPRHKITKRGQNVTFRCDPISEHNRLYWYRQTLGQGPEFLTYFQNEAQLEKSRLLSDRFSAERPKGSFSTLEIQRTEQGDSAMYLCASSLESNQPQHFGDGTRLSIL.